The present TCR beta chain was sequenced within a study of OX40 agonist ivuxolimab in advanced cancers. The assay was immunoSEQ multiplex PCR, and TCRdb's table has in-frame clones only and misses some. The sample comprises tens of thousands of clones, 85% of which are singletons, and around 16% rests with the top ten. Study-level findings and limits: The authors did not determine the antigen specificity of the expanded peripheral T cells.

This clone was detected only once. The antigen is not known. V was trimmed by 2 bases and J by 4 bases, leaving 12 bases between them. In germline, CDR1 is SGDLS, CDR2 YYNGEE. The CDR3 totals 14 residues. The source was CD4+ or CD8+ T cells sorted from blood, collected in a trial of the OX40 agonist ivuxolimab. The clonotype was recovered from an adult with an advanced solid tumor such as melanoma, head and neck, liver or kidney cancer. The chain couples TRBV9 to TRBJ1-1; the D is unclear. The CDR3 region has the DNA TGTGCCAGCAGCGTTTACTCGGGATCCACTGAAGCTTTCTTT. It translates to CASSVYSGSTEAFF.